This T cell receptor (beta chain) was identified in a study of cytomegalovirus exposure and HLA in healthy donors. Study details: The 90 to 150 validation repertoires were produced on the same platform as the roughly 660 repertoires of the first cohort. This was reported in a later analysis.

Study results and limitations: Among TCR beta chains, those listed as cytomegalovirus-associated numbered more than 150. Rarity characterized most TCR sequences, yet some public TCRs appeared in many donors.

Produced via immunoSEQ multiplex PCR; TCRdb's table is partial and in-frame only. The sample has 180,000 or so clones, more than 75% seen once. The V gene end was trimmed by 8 bases and the J gene end by 2 bases; junction bases not matched to a gene: 4. CDR1 is MNHNY and CDR2 is SVGAGI in the germline V gene (reference sequence). The CDR3 is 13 amino acids. As concerns this clone: Its antigen is unidentified.

Sequencing input: PBMCs. The TCR comes from a man younger than 40 in good health and CMV-seropositive. The chain has TRBV6-6 and TRBJ2-5; 8 positions agree with TRBD2. The CDR3 DNA sequence: TGTGCCAGCCGATCGGGAGGGCAAGAGACCCAGTACTTC. Translated, it gives CASRSGGQETQYF.